A selection of T cell receptor beta chains follows, all from one sample in a study of tumor and adjacent non-tumor tissue in lung cancer. A single record per CDR3 protein comes from TCRdb applying MiXCR to the multiplex PCR reads. The sample includes 100,000 or so distinct CDR3 sequences, about 62% of them seen just once. The sample was distant non-tumor lung tissue. All receptors come from a young man with non-small cell lung cancer. CDR3s include the opening cysteine and the closing phenylalanine or tryptophan. The order of the fields is V gene, J gene, D gene, clone size, CDR3 protein, CDR3 DNA. A D gene is named only where the DNA matches it firmly. Clone sizes are given selectively: once, few, many, or a class where the clone is expanded.

v_gene: TRBV20-1; j_gene: TRBJ2-1; d_gene: NA; abundance: many; CDR3aa: CSPGGRGNNEQFF; CDR3nt: TGCAGTCCGGGGGGCAGGGGGAACAATGAGCAGTTCTTC
v_gene: TRBV29-1; j_gene: TRBJ1-1; d_gene: NA; abundance: once; CDR3aa: CSVVGPVGNGDTEAFF; CDR3nt: TGCAGTGTTGTCGGCCCGGTGGGGAACGGGGACACTGAAGCTTTCTTT
v_gene: TRBV6-6; j_gene: TRBJ1-1; d_gene: NA; abundance: NA; CDR3aa: CASSYPRSPKAFF; CDR3nt: TGTGCCAGCAGTTACCCACGGTCCCCCAAAGCTTTCTTT
v_gene: TRBV5-4; j_gene: TRBJ2-5; d_gene: TRBD2; abundance: many; CDR3aa: CASSLTTSGRETQYF; CDR3nt: TGTGCCAGCAGCCTTACTACTAGCGGGAGAGAGACCCAGTACTTC
v_gene: TRBV6-4; j_gene: TRBJ2-3; d_gene: TRBD2; abundance: NA; CDR3aa: CASSETSTDTHYF; CDR3nt: TGTGCCAGCAGTGAGACTAGCACAGATACGCATTATTTT
v_gene: TRBV20-1; j_gene: TRBJ1-1; d_gene: NA; abundance: NA; CDR3aa: CSASPRARANTEAFF; CDR3nt: TGCAGTGCTAGCCCTCGGGCGAGGGCGAACACTGAAGCTTTCTTT
v_gene: TRBV20-1; j_gene: TRBJ2-7; d_gene: NA; abundance: many; CDR3aa: CSARDHKEGTLREQYF; CDR3nt: TGCAGTGCTAGAGATCACAAAGAGGGGACCCTGAGGGAGCAGTACTTC
v_gene: TRBV7-2; j_gene: TRBJ1-1; d_gene: NA; abundance: NA; CDR3aa: CASSSRQTLEAFF; CDR3nt: TGTGCCAGCAGCTCCAGACAGACCCTTGAAGCTTTCTTT
v_gene: TRBV20-1; j_gene: TRBJ2-1; d_gene: NA; abundance: few; CDR3aa: CSARRPYNKQFF; CDR3nt: TGCAGTGCTAGACGACCCTACAATAAGCAGTTCTTC
v_gene: TRBV7-9; j_gene: TRBJ1-4; d_gene: NA; abundance: few; CDR3aa: CASSQTASQPAEKLFF; CDR3nt: TGTGCCAGCAGCCAGACGGCCAGCCAGCCGGCTGAAAAACTGTTTTTT
v_gene: TRBV4-1; j_gene: TRBJ2-7; d_gene: NA; abundance: NA; CDR3aa: CASSRAGTAYSNEQCF; CDR3nt: TGCGCCAGTAGCCGGGCCGGGACCGCATACTCCAACGAGCAGTGCTTC
v_gene: TRBV20-1; j_gene: TRBJ2-1; d_gene: NA; abundance: NA; CDR3aa: CSAREAGSYNKHFF; CDR3nt: TGCAGTGCTAGAGAGGCCGGCTCCTACAATAAGCACTTCTTC
v_gene: TRBV5-5; j_gene: TRBJ2-2; d_gene: NA; abundance: many; CDR3aa: CASSLADVNTGELFF; CDR3nt: TGTGCCAGCAGCTTAGCGGACGTGAACACCGGGGAGCTGTTTTTT
v_gene: TRBV11-2; j_gene: TRBJ2-2; d_gene: TRBD1; abundance: NA; CDR3aa: CASNTPGQGNTVELFF; CDR3nt: TGTGCCAGTAATACCCCGGGACAGGGGAACACCGTGGAGCTGTTTTTT
v_gene: TRBV11-2; j_gene: TRBJ2-5; d_gene: TRBD2; abundance: NA; CDR3aa: CTSSSPAGGETGQETQCF; CDR3nt: TGTACCAGCAGCTCGCCAGCGGGAGGGGAAACGGGCCAAGAGACCCAGTGCTTC
v_gene: TRBV6-6; j_gene: TRBJ2-1; d_gene: NA; abundance: NA; CDR3aa: CASTDPSVSFYNEQIF; CDR3nt: TGTGCCAGCACCGACCCATCGGTCAGCTTTTACAATGAGCAGATCTTC
v_gene: TRBV4-1; j_gene: TRBJ2-2; d_gene: NA; abundance: once; CDR3aa: CASRQVRATGELFF; CDR3nt: TGCGCCAGCAGACAAGTCAGAGCCACCGGGGAGCTGTTTTTT
v_gene: TRBV11-1; j_gene: TRBJ1-1; d_gene: NA; abundance: NA; CDR3aa: CASSLRPRRNTEAFF; CDR3nt: TGTGCCAGCAGCTTAAGACCACGTAGGAACACTGAAGCTTTCTTT
v_gene: TRBV6-2/TRBV6-3; j_gene: TRBJ2-7; d_gene: NA; abundance: NA; CDR3aa: CAGSYGAASYEQYF; CDR3nt: TGTGCCGGCAGTTACGGAGCCGCGTCTTACGAGCAGTACTTC
v_gene: TRBV12-3/TRBV12-4; j_gene: TRBJ1-5; d_gene: NA; abundance: NA; CDR3aa: CASSFETGIQPQHF; CDR3nt: TGTGCCAGCAGTTTTGAGACAGGCATTCAGCCCCAACATTTT
v_gene: TRBV11-2; j_gene: TRBJ1-1; d_gene: NA; abundance: NA; CDR3aa: CASSFGRGETPNTEAFF; CDR3nt: TGTGCCAGCAGCTTCGGAAGGGGTGAGACACCGAACACTGAAGCTTTCTTT
v_gene: TRBV20-1; j_gene: TRBJ2-1; d_gene: NA; abundance: once; CDR3aa: CSALDKVVHEQFF; CDR3nt: TGCAGTGCGCTAGATAAAGTTGTGCATGAGCAGTTCTTC
v_gene: TRBV6-1; j_gene: TRBJ2-2; d_gene: NA; abundance: NA; CDR3aa: CASSVHFPNTGKLLF; CDR3nt: TGTGCCAGCAGTGTACATTTTCCAAACACCGGGAAGCTGCTTTTT
v_gene: TRBV11-2; j_gene: TRBJ2-3; d_gene: TRBD2; abundance: NA; CDR3aa: CACTLGRGHTDTQYF; CDR3nt: TGTGCCTGCACCCTGGGGAGGGGTCACACAGATACGCAGTATTTT
v_gene: TRBV5-4; j_gene: TRBJ2-5; d_gene: TRBD2; abundance: many; CDR3aa: CASSRDSGLEETQYF; CDR3nt: TGTGCCAGCAGTCGAGATAGCGGGCTGGAGGAGACCCAGTACTTC
v_gene: TRBV5-6; j_gene: TRBJ2-7; d_gene: NA; abundance: many; CDR3aa: CASSGTTYEQYF; CDR3nt: TGTGCCAGCAGCGGTACCACCTACGAGCAGTACTTC
v_gene: TRBV7-8; j_gene: TRBJ2-1; d_gene: NA; abundance: many; CDR3aa: CASSAQGNEQFF; CDR3nt: TGTGCCAGCAGCGCACAGGGTAATGAGCAGTTCTTC
v_gene: TRBV29-1; j_gene: TRBJ1-1; d_gene: NA; abundance: NA; CDR3aa: CSVDGGLNTELFF; CDR3nt: TGCAGCGTTGATGGGGGGCTGAACACTGAACTTTTCTTT
v_gene: TRBV20-1; j_gene: TRBJ1-5; d_gene: NA; abundance: NA; CDR3aa: CSATTTDQPQHF; CDR3nt: TGCAGTGCTACTACGACCGATCAGCCCCAGCATTTT
v_gene: TRBV11-2; j_gene: TRBJ1-4; d_gene: NA; abundance: NA; CDR3aa: CASSLDALFDTREKLFF; CDR3nt: TGTGCCAGCAGCTTAGATGCTCTCTTCGACACCAGGGAAAAACTGTTTTTT
v_gene: TRBV20-1; j_gene: TRBJ2-1; d_gene: NA; abundance: once; CDR3aa: CDASRRGPYNEQFF; CDR3nt: TGCGATGCTAGTCGCAGGGGACCATACAATGAGCAGTTCTTC
v_gene: TRBV6-2/TRBV6-3; j_gene: TRBJ2-7; d_gene: NA; abundance: few; CDR3aa: CASSDYSAESYEQYF; CDR3nt: TGTGCCAGCAGTGACTACTCGGCCGAGAGCTACGAGCAGTACTTT
v_gene: TRBV12-3/TRBV12-4; j_gene: TRBJ2-1; d_gene: NA; abundance: once; CDR3aa: CASSSVWGGACNEQFF; CDR3nt: TGTGCCAGCAGTTCCGTGTGGGGCGGGGCTTGCAATGAACAGTTCTTC
v_gene: TRBV20-1; j_gene: TRBJ2-4; d_gene: NA; abundance: NA; CDR3aa: CSVRHGAAKNIQYF; CDR3nt: TGCAGTGTTAGGCACGGGGCCGCCAAAAACATTCAGTATTTC
v_gene: TRBV20-1; j_gene: TRBJ2-2; d_gene: TRBD1; abundance: NA; CDR3aa: CSGTGITEELFF; CDR3nt: TGCAGTGGGACAGGCATTACCGAGGAGTTGTTTTTT
v_gene: TRBV15; j_gene: TRBJ2-3; d_gene: NA; abundance: NA; CDR3aa: CATSLPPVVGPDTQYF; CDR3nt: TGTGCCACCAGCCTCCCCCCGGTCGTCGGGCCAGATACGCAGTATTTT
v_gene: TRBV11-1; j_gene: TRBJ1-6; d_gene: TRBD1; abundance: medium-sized; CDR3aa: CASSLGTGKDSPLHF; CDR3nt: TGTGCCAGCAGCTTAGGGACAGGAAAGGATTCACCCCTCCACTTT
v_gene: TRBV11-2; j_gene: TRBJ1-2; d_gene: NA; abundance: once; CDR3aa: CASSWNRERGYTF; CDR3nt: TGTGCCAGTAGCTGGAACAGGGAACGTGGCTACACCTTC
v_gene: TRBV11-2; j_gene: TRBJ1-4; d_gene: NA; abundance: NA; CDR3aa: CASNLESADPNEILFF; CDR3nt: TGTGCCAGCAACTTAGAGTCGGCCGACCCTAATGAAATACTGTTTTTT
v_gene: TRBV20-1; j_gene: TRBJ1-5; d_gene: NA; abundance: once; CDR3aa: CSASGLLGYQVQHF; CDR3nt: TGCAGTGCTAGTGGGTTACTGGGATATCAGGTCCAGCATTTT
v_gene: TRBV4-3; j_gene: TRBJ2-1; d_gene: NA; abundance: NA; CDR3aa: CASSQDRDSNEQLF; CDR3nt: TGCGCCAGTAGCCAAGATCGAGACAGCAATGAGCAGCTCTTC
v_gene: TRBV11-2; j_gene: TRBJ2-5; d_gene: NA; abundance: NA; CDR3aa: CVSSLYQETQYF; CDR3nt: TGTGTTAGCAGCTTATACCAAGAGACCCAGTACTTC
v_gene: TRBV6-2/TRBV6-3; j_gene: TRBJ2-7; d_gene: NA; abundance: many; CDR3aa: CASSYSPGSTYEQYF; CDR3nt: TGTGCCAGCAGTTACTCGCCAGGGTCAACCTACGAGCAGTACTTC
v_gene: TRBV11-2; j_gene: TRBJ2-5; d_gene: NA; abundance: NA; CDR3aa: CAGSSSGETQYF; CDR3nt: TGTGCCGGCAGCTCGTCGGGAGAGACACAATACTTC
v_gene: TRBV9; j_gene: TRBJ2-6; d_gene: TRBD2; abundance: few; CDR3aa: CASSGPPGLALTGANVLTF; CDR3nt: TGTGCCAGCAGCGGACCTCCGGGACTAGCTTTGACTGGGGCCAACGTCCTGACTTTC
v_gene: TRBV11-2; j_gene: TRBJ2-2; d_gene: NA; abundance: NA; CDR3aa: CASSLEGIAGELFF; CDR3nt: TGTGCCAGCAGCTTAGAGGGGATTGCCGGGGAGCTGTTTTTT
v_gene: TRBV7-6; j_gene: TRBJ1-1; d_gene: TRBD1; abundance: few; CDR3aa: CASSLLDRGMNTEAFF; CDR3nt: TGTGCCAGCAGCCTCTTAGACAGGGGCATGAACACTGAAGCTTTCTTT
v_gene: TRBV11-2; j_gene: TRBJ1-2; d_gene: NA; abundance: NA; CDR3aa: CASSVPGDNYGYTF; CDR3nt: TGTGCCAGCAGCGTTCCGGGGGATAACTATGGCTACACCTTC
v_gene: TRBV6-1; j_gene: TRBJ2-5; d_gene: TRBD2; abundance: many; CDR3aa: CASSAGLAQETQYF; CDR3nt: TGTGCCAGCAGCGCAGGACTAGCGCAAGAGACCCAGTACTTC
v_gene: TRBV11-1; j_gene: TRBJ2-7; d_gene: NA; abundance: NA; CDR3aa: CASSPRIMTSSYEQYF; CDR3nt: TGTGCCAGCAGCCCCAGGATAATGACGAGCTCCTATGAGCAGTACTTC
v_gene: TRBV12-3/TRBV12-4; j_gene: TRBJ2-7; d_gene: NA; abundance: NA; CDR3aa: CATRMTVPSYEQYF; CDR3nt: TGTGCCACCAGGATGACAGTGCCGTCCTACGAGCAGTACTTC